This is a list of T cell receptor beta chains from one sample in a study of patients and donors after allogeneic stem cell transplantation. MiXCR, applied by TCRdb to the RT-PCR reads, yields one record per CDR3 protein. This table holds 150,000 to 250,000 distinct CDR3 sequences, around two fifths found once. Material for sequencing was blood, either unsorted or a sorted T cell fraction (not recorded which). Receptors originate from a human donor who was either an allogeneic HSCT recipient or a stem cell or donor lymphocyte infusion donor (not recorded which). It is not recorded whose cells these are; they may come from a transplant donor. Both conserved end residues are part of each CDR3. D genes are given only for firm matches. Clone size is shown for a subset of rows, as once, few, many or a class of expanded clone.

J: TRBJ1-5
V: TRBV2
size: NA
D: TRBD1
CDR3: CASSRDRGQPQHF
DNA: TGTGCCAGCAGTCGGGACAGGGGTCAGCCCCAGCATTTT

J: TRBJ2-1
V: TRBV4-2
size: few
D: NA
CDR3: CASSKGPNSGYNEQFF
DNA: TGTGCCAGCAGCAAAGGGCCCAATAGCGGCTACAATGAGCAGTTCTTC

J: TRBJ1-2
V: TRBV4-3
size: few
D: TRBD1
CDR3: CASSQDLRDRGLGYTF
DNA: TGCGCCAGCAGCCAAGATCTGCGGGACAGGGGGCTTGGCTACACCTTC

J: TRBJ2-1
V: TRBV5-1
size: NA
D: TRBD2
CDR3: CASSTRTSGFSSYNEQFF
DNA: TGCGCCAGCAGCACCCGGACTAGCGGGTTTAGCTCCTACAATGAGCAGTTCTTC

J: TRBJ2-1
V: TRBV28
size: few
D: NA
CDR3: CASSSPSRPSYNEQFF
DNA: TGTGCCAGCAGTTCCCCCTCCCGGCCCTCCTACAATGAGCAGTTCTTC

J: TRBJ2-2
V: TRBV27
size: NA
D: NA
CDR3: CASSFADRQTFGTGELFF
DNA: TGTGCCAGCAGTTTCGCGGACAGACAGACCTTCGGGACCGGGGAGCTGTTTTTT

J: TRBJ2-3
V: TRBV7-9
size: NA
D: NA
CDR3: CASSPPWMLSTDTQYF
DNA: TGTGCCAGCAGCCCCCCTTGGATGCTCAGCACAGATACGCAGTATTTT

J: TRBJ1-6
V: TRBV2
size: few
D: TRBD1
CDR3: CASSLTGQRNSPLHF
DNA: TGTGCCAGCAGCCTGACGGGACAGAGAAATTCACCCCTCCACTTT

J: TRBJ1-1
V: TRBV29-1
size: few
D: NA
CDR3: CSVGKGTPGTEAFF
DNA: TGCAGCGTTGGAAAGGGTACCCCTGGCACTGAAGCTTTCTTT

J: TRBJ1-5
V: TRBV27
size: few
D: NA
CDR3: CASSLYSTSNQPQHF
DNA: TGTGCCAGCAGTTTGTATTCGACCAGCAATCAGCCCCAGCATTTT

J: TRBJ1-5
V: TRBV6-6
size: once
D: TRBD1
CDR3: CASSYSIRQGGNQPQHF
DNA: TGTGCCAGCAGTTACTCGATCCGACAGGGGGGGAATCAGCCCCAGCATTTT

J: TRBJ1-1
V: TRBV6-6
size: NA
D: NA
CDR3: CASSHPGPSNTEAFF
DNA: TGTGCCAGCAGTCACCCCGGACCCTCGAACACTGAAGCTTTCTTT

J: TRBJ1-3
V: TRBV18
size: NA
D: TRBD1
CDR3: CASFPTGHISGNTMYF
DNA: TGTGCCAGCTTCCCGACAGGGCATATCTCTGGAAACACCATGTATTTT

J: TRBJ1-1
V: TRBV4-2
size: NA
D: TRBD1
CDR3: CASSQVQGDGTEAFF
DNA: TGTGCCAGCAGCCAAGTACAGGGGGACGGCACTGAAGCTTTCTTT

J: TRBJ1-2
V: TRBV10-3
size: few
D: NA
CDR3: CATRRQYGYTF
DNA: TGTGCCACCCGCCGACAGTATGGCTACACCTTC

J: TRBJ1-2
V: TRBV28
size: NA
D: NA
CDR3: CATLRTALGGGYTF
DNA: TGTGCCACTCTTCGGACAGCCCTGGGGGGAGGCTACACCTTC

J: TRBJ1-2
V: TRBV29-1
size: NA
D: TRBD1
CDR3: CSVSGSTGDYGYTF
DNA: TGCAGCGTTTCGGGATCGACAGGGGACTATGGCTACACCTTC

J: TRBJ2-7
V: TRBV18
size: few
D: NA
CDR3: CASSPLGQSYEQYF
DNA: TGTGCCAGCTCACCACTCGGACAGTCCTACGAGCAGTACTTC

J: TRBJ1-1
V: TRBV13
size: few
D: NA
CDR3: CASSEQKNTEAFF
DNA: TGTGCCAGCAGCGAACAGAAGAACACTGAAGCTTTCTTT

J: TRBJ2-7
V: TRBV12-3/TRBV12-4
size: few
D: NA
CDR3: CASSLTESSYEQYF
DNA: TGTGCTAGCAGCTTGACAGAGAGCTCCTACGAGCAGTACTTC

J: TRBJ2-7
V: TRBV9
size: NA
D: TRBD2
CDR3: CASSVVASGSYEQYF
DNA: TGTGCCAGCAGCGTAGTGGCTAGCGGCTCCTACGAGCAGTACTTC

J: TRBJ1-4
V: TRBV7-9
size: few
D: NA
CDR3: CASSLGTIWEKLFF
DNA: TGTGCCAGCAGCCTCGGGACAATCTGGGAAAAACTGTTTTTT

J: TRBJ2-5
V: TRBV12-3/TRBV12-4
size: NA
D: TRBD1
CDR3: CASSLDRGMAQYF
DNA: TGTGCCAGCAGTTTAGACAGGGGGATGGCCCAGTACTTC

J: TRBJ2-1
V: TRBV29-1
size: NA
D: TRBD2
CDR3: CSIGASGPNSYNEQFF
DNA: TGCAGCATTGGCGCTAGCGGCCCGAACTCCTACAATGAGCAGTTCTTC

J: TRBJ2-5
V: TRBV7-8
size: NA
D: NA
CDR3: CASSFRPGAETQYF
DNA: TGTGCCAGCAGCTTCCGACCGGGGGCGGAGACCCAGTACTTC

J: TRBJ2-2
V: TRBV12-3/TRBV12-4
size: NA
D: NA
CDR3: CASSPSPTGELFF
DNA: TGTGCCAGCAGCCCCTCTCCGACCGGGGAGCTGTTTTTT

J: TRBJ2-1
V: TRBV6-5
size: once
D: NA
CDR3: CASSDLPETGQDEQFF
DNA: TGTGCCAGCAGTGATCTTCCCGAGACGGGCCAGGATGAGCAGTTCTTC

J: TRBJ2-5
V: TRBV3-1
size: few
D: TRBD2
CDR3: CASSLATSGSGETQYF
DNA: TGTGCCAGCAGCCTGGCAACTAGCGGGAGTGGAGAGACCCAGTACTTC

J: TRBJ2-1
V: TRBV28
size: once
D: NA
CDR3: CASILGGAYNEQFF
DNA: TGTGCCAGCATCCTCGGAGGGGCCTACAATGAGCAGTTCTTC

J: TRBJ1-1
V: TRBV14
size: few
D: NA
CDR3: CASSQLAGNTEAFF
DNA: TGTGCCAGCAGCCAATTGGCAGGGAACACTGAAGCTTTCTTT

J: TRBJ1-4
V: TRBV14
size: NA
D: NA
CDR3: CASSLTTGTEKLFF
DNA: TGTGCCAGCAGCCTTACTACAGGGACTGAAAAACTGTTTTTT

J: TRBJ1-5
V: TRBV6-5
size: NA
D: NA
CDR3: CASSGGASNQPQHF
DNA: TGTGCCAGCAGTGGGGGAGCCTCCAATCAGCCCCAGCATTTT

J: TRBJ1-4
V: TRBV12-3/TRBV12-4
size: few
D: NA
CDR3: CASSFARGPNEKLFF
DNA: TGTGCCAGCAGTTTTGCCCGCGGACCGAATGAAAAACTGTTTTTT

J: TRBJ2-2
V: TRBV27
size: few
D: NA
CDR3: CASSPHPNTGELFF
DNA: TGTGCCAGCAGCCCACACCCAAACACCGGGGAGCTGTTTTTT

J: TRBJ2-7
V: TRBV9
size: NA
D: TRBD1
CDR3: CASSPGQGAYEQYF
DNA: TGTGCCAGCAGCCCGGGACAGGGGGCCTACGAGCAGTACTTC

J: TRBJ2-1
V: TRBV24-1
size: NA
D: NA
CDR3: CATSDSREQFF
DNA: TGTGCCACCAGTGATTCCCGAGAGCAGTTCTTC

J: TRBJ2-1
V: TRBV20-1
size: few
D: TRBD2
CDR3: CSARAASGYNEQFF
DNA: TGCAGTGCTAGGGCCGCTAGCGGCTACAATGAGCAGTTCTTC